Listed below are T cell receptor beta chains from one sample, sequenced in a study of T cells after yellow fever vaccination. TCRdb reanalysed the 5' RACE reads using MiXCR and keeps one entry per CDR3 protein. The sample contains around 140,000 distinct CDR3 sequences, about 6.9% of which appear only once. The sample in question was CD4+ T cells sorted from PBMCs, obtained 10 days after the yellow fever booster vaccination. The receptors come from a man aged 25-40 years who received the YFV17D yellow fever vaccine. Both conserved end residues are part of each CDR3. Each record gives: CDR3 protein, CDR3 DNA, D gene, clone size, V gene, J gene. D genes are given only for firm matches. Clone sizes are given selectively: once, few, many, or a class where the clone is expanded.

cdr3_aa: CASTQGDGGGRSQYF
cdr3_nt: TGCGCCAGCACCCAAGGGGACGGTGGGGGACGGTCCCAGTACTTC
d_call: .
clone_size: many
v_call: TRBV5-1
j_call: TRBJ2-5

cdr3_aa: CASSLSRGRSYNSPLHF
cdr3_nt: TGTGCCAGCAGTTTAAGTCGGGGGAGGTCCTATAATTCACCCCTCCACTTT
d_call: .
clone_size: .
v_call: TRBV27
j_call: TRBJ1-6

cdr3_aa: CASSLLTSTSYNEQFF
cdr3_nt: TGCGCCAGCAGCTTGCTAACTAGTACCTCCTACAATGAGCAGTTCTTC
d_call: .
clone_size: many
v_call: TRBV5-1
j_call: TRBJ2-1

cdr3_aa: CASSFTPPGLAGKNEQFF
cdr3_nt: TGTGCCAGCAGCTTCACCCCCCCGGGACTAGCAGGTAAAAATGAGCAGTTCTTC
d_call: TRBD2
clone_size: many
v_call: TRBV5-6
j_call: TRBJ2-1

cdr3_aa: CASTLASGRLSYEQYF
cdr3_nt: TGTGCCAGCACACTAGCTAGCGGGAGATTATCCTACGAGCAGTACTTC
d_call: TRBD2
clone_size: many
v_call: TRBV2
j_call: TRBJ2-7

cdr3_aa: CASRRKGQSNTGELFF
cdr3_nt: TGTGCCAGTAGGCGCAAGGGACAGTCGAACACCGGGGAGCTGTTTTTT
d_call: TRBD1
clone_size: many
v_call: TRBV19
j_call: TRBJ2-2

cdr3_aa: CSAEEGLATDTQYF
cdr3_nt: TGCAGTGCCGAGGAAGGCTTGGCCACAGATACGCAGTATTTT
d_call: .
clone_size: many
v_call: TRBV20-1
j_call: TRBJ2-3

cdr3_aa: CASSAPGFQGHEQYF
cdr3_nt: TGTGCCAGCAGTGCTCCCGGATTTCAGGGCCACGAGCAGTACTTC
d_call: .
clone_size: many
v_call: TRBV6-1
j_call: TRBJ2-7

cdr3_aa: CASLGGGLPYEQYF
cdr3_nt: TGTGCCAGCCTGGGAGGGGGCCTACCCTACGAGCAGTACTTC
d_call: .
clone_size: many
v_call: TRBV6-1
j_call: TRBJ2-7

cdr3_aa: CASSFGERVGEAFF
cdr3_nt: TGTGCCAGCAGCTTTGGGGAGAGGGTCGGTGAAGCTTTCTTT
d_call: .
clone_size: many
v_call: TRBV5-6
j_call: TRBJ1-1

cdr3_aa: CASSFRGEETQYF
cdr3_nt: TGTGCCAGCAGTTTTCGGGGCGAGGAGACCCAGTACTTC
d_call: .
clone_size: many
v_call: TRBV12-3/TRBV12-4
j_call: TRBJ2-5

cdr3_aa: CASSGTSGEQFF
cdr3_nt: TGTGCCAGCAGCGGGACTAGCGGTGAGCAGTTCTTC
d_call: TRBD2
clone_size: many
v_call: TRBV6-5
j_call: TRBJ2-1

cdr3_aa: CASSSPRETQYF
cdr3_nt: TGTGCCAGCAGCTCACCACGGGAGACCCAGTACTTC
d_call: .
clone_size: many
v_call: TRBV7-2
j_call: TRBJ2-5

cdr3_aa: CASSSRSGYTF
cdr3_nt: TGTGCCAGCAGTTCCAGGAGCGGCTACACCTTC
d_call: .
clone_size: many
v_call: TRBV28
j_call: TRBJ1-2

cdr3_aa: CASSTQGSSYNEQFF
cdr3_nt: TGTGCCAGCAGTACCCAGGGAAGCTCCTACAATGAGCAGTTCTTC
d_call: .
clone_size: many
v_call: TRBV12-3/TRBV12-4
j_call: TRBJ2-1

cdr3_aa: CSVGDVYEQYF
cdr3_nt: TGCAGCGTCGGGGACGTCTACGAGCAGTACTTC
d_call: .
clone_size: .
v_call: TRBV29-1
j_call: TRBJ2-7

cdr3_aa: CASSLLINEQFF
cdr3_nt: TGTGCCAGCAGCTTACTTATCAATGAGCAGTTCTTC
d_call: .
clone_size: many
v_call: TRBV7-2
j_call: TRBJ2-1

cdr3_aa: CASSFPPRQGSSYEQYF
cdr3_nt: TGCGCCAGCAGCTTTCCTCCGCGACAGGGTAGCTCCTACGAGCAGTACTTC
d_call: TRBD1
clone_size: once
v_call: TRBV5-1
j_call: TRBJ2-7

cdr3_aa: CGQGDTQYF
cdr3_nt: TGCGGGCAGGGTGATACGCAGTATTTT
d_call: .
clone_size: many
v_call: TRBV20-1
j_call: TRBJ2-3

cdr3_aa: CASSRDRDHQPQHF
cdr3_nt: TGCGCCAGCAGCCGAGACAGGGACCATCAGCCCCAGCATTTT
d_call: TRBD1
clone_size: .
v_call: TRBV4-1
j_call: TRBJ1-5

cdr3_aa: CASSFSGTSGFGSYNEQFF
cdr3_nt: TGTGCCAGCAGCTTTTCCGGGACTAGCGGGTTTGGCTCCTACAATGAGCAGTTCTTC
d_call: TRBD2
clone_size: .
v_call: TRBV11-1
j_call: TRBJ2-1

cdr3_aa: CSARSSGSRYEQYF
cdr3_nt: TGCAGTGCTAGATCAAGCGGGAGTCGCTACGAGCAGTACTTC
d_call: TRBD2
clone_size: many
v_call: TRBV20-1
j_call: TRBJ2-7

cdr3_aa: CASSLRDEEKLFF
cdr3_nt: TGCGCCAGCAGCTTGAGGGACGAAGAAAAACTGTTTTTT
d_call: .
clone_size: many
v_call: TRBV5-1
j_call: TRBJ1-4

cdr3_aa: CASSLGTVRPDTEAFF
cdr3_nt: TGCGCCAGCAGCTTGGGAACGGTAAGGCCTGACACTGAAGCTTTCTTT
d_call: .
clone_size: many
v_call: TRBV5-1
j_call: TRBJ1-1